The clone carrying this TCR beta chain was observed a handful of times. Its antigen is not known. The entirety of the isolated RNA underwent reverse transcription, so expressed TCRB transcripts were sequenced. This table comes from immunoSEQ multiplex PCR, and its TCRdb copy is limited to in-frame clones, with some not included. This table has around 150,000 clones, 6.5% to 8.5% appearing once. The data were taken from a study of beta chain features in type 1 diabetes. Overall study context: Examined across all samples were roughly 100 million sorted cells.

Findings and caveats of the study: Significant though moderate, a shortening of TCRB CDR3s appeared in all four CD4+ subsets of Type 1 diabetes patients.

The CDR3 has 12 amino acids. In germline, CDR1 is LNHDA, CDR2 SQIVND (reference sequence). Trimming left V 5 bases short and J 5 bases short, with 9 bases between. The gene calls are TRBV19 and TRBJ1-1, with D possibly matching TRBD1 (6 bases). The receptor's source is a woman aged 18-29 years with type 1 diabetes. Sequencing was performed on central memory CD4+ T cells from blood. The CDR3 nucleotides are TGTGCCAGTAGTTACAGGGATACTGAAGCTTTCTTT. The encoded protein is CASSYRDTEAFF.